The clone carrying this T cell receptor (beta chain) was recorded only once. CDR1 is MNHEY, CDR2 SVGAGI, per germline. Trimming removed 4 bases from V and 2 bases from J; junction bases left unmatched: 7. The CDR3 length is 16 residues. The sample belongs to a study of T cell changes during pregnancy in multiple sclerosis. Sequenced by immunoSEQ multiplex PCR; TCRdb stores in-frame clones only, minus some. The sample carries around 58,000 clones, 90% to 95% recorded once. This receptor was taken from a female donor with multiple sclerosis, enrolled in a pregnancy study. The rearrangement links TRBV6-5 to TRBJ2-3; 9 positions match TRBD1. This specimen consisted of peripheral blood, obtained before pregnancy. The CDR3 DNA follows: TGTGCCAGCAGTTTGGACGGGACAGGGTACACAGATACGCAGTATTTT. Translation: CASSLDGTGYTDTQYF.